The sequence of this T cell receptor beta chain was determined in a study of T cells in women clearing cervical HPV infection. Worth noting for this clone: The read ends 3 residues before the CDR3 terminus; that terminus is restored from the germline J gene.

CDR1 and CDR2 from the germline V gene are SQVTM and ANQGSEA. This CDR3 comprises 12 residues. With 7 bases clipped from V and 1 base from J, the junction kept 3 bases outside the gene matches. HPV was found by MY09/MY11 PCR and dot-blot genotyping. Assay used: immunoSEQ multiplex PCR; TCRdb lists only in-frame clones, some missing. Its listing shows about 23,000 clones. The sequence was obtained from a woman aged 18-69 years with a cervical HPV16 infection that either progressed to CIN3+ or cleared (not recorded which). The sequencing input was blood buffy coat. The chain combines TRBV29-1 with TRBJ1-2; the match to TRBD1 covers 7 bases. This chain's CDR3 is CSAGDSNYGYTF. Incomplete CDR3 DNA: TGCAGCGCCGGGGACAGTAACTATGGC.